These 10 T cell receptor beta chains share one sample of origin, sequenced in a study of blood T cell repertoires in COVID-19. Sequencing was performed with immunoSEQ multiplex PCR; in TCRdb, only in-frame clones are kept and a portion is missing. The repertoire holds about 210,000 clones, with approximately 85% as singletons. Specimen: peripheral blood. These receptors all stem from a woman aged 50 to 60 with active or convalescent COVID-19.

The rearrangement joins TRBV28 to TRBJ2-7, with D maybe TRBD2 (6 bases). Per the germline V gene, CDR1 is MDHEN and CDR2 is SYDVKM. Trimming left V 8 bases short and J 2 bases short, with 10 bases between. The CDR3 runs 12 residues. The CDR3 reads CASRGGAYEQYV. The CDR3, as DNA: TGTGCCAGCCGAGGAGGGGCCTACGAGCAGTACGTC.

The chain combines TRBV5-1 with TRBJ2-1, with TRBD2 matching over 8 bases. There are 15 residues in the CDR3. Trimming cost V 4 bases and J 4 bases; bases outside gene matches: 7. Germline lookup yields CDR1 SGHRS and CDR2 YFSETQ. DNA for the CDR3: TGCGCCAGCAGCCCCTCCGGGGGGGTATACAATGAGCAGTTCTTC. Protein: CASSPSGGVYNEQFF.

The genes are TRBV21-1 and TRBJ2-7; no check of the table's D call, TRBD1, against the DNA was made. TRBV21-1 is marked as a pseudogene. The CDR3 is 14 residues long. The chain's CDR3 is CASSKSRTGEEQYV. The CDR3 nucleotides read TGTGCCAGCAGCAAATCCCGGACAGGGGAAGAGCAGTACGTC.

This sequence joins TRBV11-2 and TRBJ2-7; D not certain. The V end was cut by 5 bases, the J end by 2 bases, with 13 bases between. Germline-derived CDR1 and CDR2 are SGHAT and FQNNGV. The CDR3 is 14 amino acids. The CDR3 spells CASSRNTLTYEQYF. The CDR3, as DNA: TGTGCCAGCAGCCGAAATACTCTTACCTACGAGCAGTACTTC.

The rearrangement joins TRBV5-1 to TRBJ1-2, with 8 bases that match TRBD1. V shed 3 bases, J shed 4 bases, and the junction held 5 bases outside the gene matches. This CDR3 spans 14 amino acids. Germline V gene sequence: CDR1 SGHRS, CDR2 YFSETQ. In DNA, the CDR3 is TGCGCCAGCAGCTGGCAGGGGGCAAGCTATGGCTACACCTTC. Its protein product is CASSWQGASYGYTF.

The chain has TRBV3-1 (or the pseudogene TRBV3-2) and TRBJ1-1, with a weak D call TRBD1 (5 bases). CDR3 length: 16 residues. Trimming removed 2 bases at V and 3 bases at J, with 16 bases between. Looked up from germline, CDR1 is LGHDT and CDR2 is YNNKEL (reference sequence). CDR3 region: CASSQWGGRKDTEAFF. The CDR3 bases are TGTGCCAGCAGCCAATGGGGCGGGAGAAAAGACACTGAAGCTTTCTTT.

This CDR3 is CASSLARDYQPQHF. The DNA of the CDR3 is TGTGCCAGCAGTTTAGCAAGGGACTATCAGCCCCAGCATTTT. The genes are TRBV28 and TRBJ1-5; D possibly corresponds to TRBD1 (5 bases). This CDR3 has 14 amino acids. Germline V CDR1 and CDR2: MDHEN, SYDVKM. The V end was cut by 2 bases, the J end by 5 bases, with 10 bases between.

The rearrangement links TRBV3-1 (or the pseudogene TRBV3-2) to TRBJ2-4; a possible D gene is TRBD1 (5 bases). Germline V lookup: CDR1 LGHDT, CDR2 YNNKEL (reference sequence). The CDR3 is made up of 16 amino acids. The V end lost 3 bases, the J end lost 0 bases, and 12 bases lay between the germline ends. Here the CDR3 reads CASSHAGKLAKNIQYF. In nucleotides, the CDR3 is TGTGCCAGCAGCCATGCAGGGAAGCTAGCCAAAAACATTCAGTACTTC.

The V call is TRBV27, the J call TRBJ1-6; no reliable D call. Trimming pared 2 bases from V and 7 bases from J, leaving 9 bases between. The germline gives CDR1 MNHEY, CDR2 SMNVEV (reference sequence). The CDR3 length is 14 residues. Here the CDR3 reads CASSLPGLNSPLHF. CDR3 nucleotide sequence: TGTGCCAGCAGTTTACCAGGACTGAATTCACCCCTCCACTTT.

The CDR3 DNA is TGCAGCGTTGTGGGCAGCCAGGTCACCGGGGAGCTGTTTTTT. This translates into CSVVGSQVTGELFF. The chain is built from TRBV29-1 and TRBJ2-2; no definite D call. Between the trimmed V and J ends, which lost 4 bases and 4 bases, there was a span of 13 bases. The CDR3 sequence is 14 residues long. Germline assignment: CDR1 SQVTM and CDR2 ANQGSEA.